The 16 T cell receptor beta chains presented below share a single source sample, sequenced in a study of T cells in Graves' hyperthyroidism and ophthalmopathy. The investigators amplified TCR beta CDR3 regions from RNA transcripts. TCR CDR3 underwent first-round RT-PCR with the HTBI primer set. TCRdb re-derived calls from the multiplex PCR reads in MiXCR, one entry per CDR3 protein. The sample holds a few hundred thousand distinct CDR3 sequences, about 14% seen once. The sample comprised blood. The receptors here all came from a woman in her 30s with Graves' ophthalmopathy.

Ten or more counts support this clonotype. J is TRBJ2-5 and V is TRBV20-1; perhaps TRBD2 as D (7 bases). From germline, CDR1 is DFQATT and CDR2 SNEGSKA (reference sequence). Trimming left V 6 bases short and J 2 bases short, with 19 bases between. The length of the CDR3 is 15 residues. In DNA, the CDR3 is TGCAGTGCCAACACGCGGGGGCCGGATCAAGAGACCCAGTACTTC. Translated: CSANTRGPDQETQYF.

The chain combines TRBV10-3 with TRBJ2-7, with D tentatively TRBD1 (6 bases). This CDR3 is built from 16 residues. V was clipped by 7 bases and J by 2 bases, with 21 bases between them. The V gene's germline CDR1 is ENHRY and CDR2 SYGVKD. CDR3 nucleotide sequence: TGTGCCATCACAAAATCCCAGGGGTTTAGGACCTACGAGCAGTACTTC. It is translated as CAITKSQGFRTYEQYF.

V gene TRBV3-1 combines with J gene TRBJ2-1, with TRBD2 identical over 12 bases. The germline CDR1 and CDR2 sequences are LGHDT and YNNKEL (reference sequence). V shed 0 bases and J 12 bases; nucleotides not matched to a gene: 9. The CDR3 covers 16 residues. This chain's CDR3 is CASSQDGTSGCSGQFF. The CDR3 region has the DNA TGTGCCAGCAGCCAAGACGGGACTAGCGGGTGCAGCGGGCAGTTCTTC.

The chain couples TRBV7-8 to TRBJ1-3; no reliable D call. In germline, CDR1 is SGHVS, CDR2 FQNEAQ. Trimming cost V 5 bases and J 0 bases, with 11 bases left between them. The CDR3 loop spans 15 amino acids. As DNA, the CDR3 is TGTGCCAGCAGCCTCGACGCCAACTCTGGAAACACCATATATTTT. It encodes CASSLDANSGNTIYF.

This clonotype was counted ten times or more. The chain combines TRBV19 with TRBJ1-1, with a possible D match to TRBD1 (6 bases). V was cut by 4 bases and J by 3 bases, with 18 bases left in between. CDR1 is LNHDA and CDR2 is SQIVND in the germline V gene (reference sequence). CDR3 length: 16 residues. The CDR3 here is CASSTPRDMRYTEAFF. The CDR3 DNA is TGTGCCAGTAGTACACCCCGGGACATGAGGTACACTGAAGCTTTCTTT.

This clonotype was seen at least ten times. The rearrangement joins TRBV4-1 to TRBJ1-1; 7 bases align to TRBD1. Per the germline V gene, CDR1 is MGHRA and CDR2 is YSYEKL. V shed 1 base, J shed 5 bases, and the junction held 13 bases outside the gene matches. The CDR3 sequence is 17 residues long. CDR3 residues: CASSQGEARGRGTEAFF. The CDR3 nucleotides are TGCGCCAGCAGCCAAGGGGAGGCGAGGGGGCGAGGGACTGAAGCTTTCTTT.

This clonotype was seen ten or more times. The chain combines TRBV9 with TRBJ1-4; D remains unclear. This CDR3 is built from 15 residues. V was pared by 0 bases and J by 4 bases, with 10 bases between. Germline V gene lookup returns CDR1 SGDLS and CDR2 YYNGEE. The CDR3 region is CASSVGTTSNEKLFF. In DNA form, the CDR3 reads TGTGCCAGCAGCGTAGGGACGACGAGTAATGAAAAACTGTTTTTT.

This chain joins TRBV11-2 and TRBJ1-5, with unresolved D. The CDR3 loop spans 15 amino acids. The V gene lost 0 bases and the J gene lost 2 bases, with 8 bases spanning the gap. The germline V gene has CDR1 SGHAT and CDR2 FQNNGV. The CDR3 sequence is CASSLEGFGNQPQHF. CDR3 DNA: TGTGCCAGCAGCTTAGAAGGGTTCGGCAATCAGCCCCAGCATTTT.

V usage is TRBV7-8 and J usage is TRBJ1-2; weak D call: TRBD1 (5 bases). The CDR3 loop spans 16 amino acids. Germline CDR1 reads SGHVS; CDR2 reads FQNEAQ. The germline V and J ends were trimmed by 5 bases and 2 bases, with 18 bases remaining between them. The CDR3 loop is CASSPSSGYGNYGYTF. CDR3 DNA sequence: TGTGCCAGCAGCCCCTCTTCAGGGTATGGGAACTATGGCTACACCTTC. The whole variable domain, remainder taken from reference TRBV7-8 and TRBJ1-2, is GAGVSQSPRYKVAKRGQDVALRCDPISGHVSLFWYQQALGQGPEFLTYFQNEAQLDKSGLPSDRFFAERPEGSVSTLKIQRTQQEDSAVYLCASSPSSGYGNYGYTFGSGTRLTVV.

This clonotype has just a few counts. The CDR3 region has the DNA TGTGCCAGTAGGGTGACAGGGGGTAGCAATCAGCCCCAGCATTTT. Amino acids: CASRVTGGSNQPQHF. V and J are TRBV19 and TRBJ1-5, with 9 nucleotides matching TRBD1. Germline values: CDR1 LNHDA, CDR2 SQIVND (reference sequence). V shed 6 bases, J shed 0 bases, and the junction held 3 bases outside the gene matches. The length of the CDR3 is 15 residues.

This clonotype was seen repeatedly, ten times or more. The rearrangement uses TRBV5-1 and TRBJ1-2; 7 positions agree with TRBD1. Losses at the gene ends were 0 bases for V and 5 bases for J; bases not matched to a gene: 13. In germline, CDR1 is SGHRS, CDR2 YFSETQ. The CDR3 has 17 amino acids. Here the CDR3 DNA reads TGCGCCAGCAGCTTGGCCGTCATCGCCGGACAGGCATATGGCTACACCTTC. Protein product: CASSLAVIAGQAYGYTF.

This clonotype was found many times. The chain links TRBV5-5 to TRBJ1-5, with no clear D. In germline, CDR1 is SGHKS, CDR2 YYEKEE (reference sequence). Between the trimmed V and J ends, which lost 7 bases and 2 bases, there was a span of 10 bases. There are 13 residues in the CDR3. CDR3 loop: CASSGDGNQPQHF. CDR3 nucleotides: TGTGCCAGCTCCGGGGATGGCAATCAGCCCCAGCATTTT. The whole variable domain, remainder taken from reference TRBV5-5 and TRBJ1-5, is DAGVTQSPTHLIKTRGQQVTLRCSPISGHKSVSWYQQVLGQGPQFIFQYYEKEERGRGNFPDRFSARQFPNYSSELNVNALLLGDSALYLCASSGDGNQPQHFGDGTRLSIL.

This rearrangement joins TRBV28 to TRBJ1-1; possible D gene TRBD1, 5 bases. Germline V CDR1 and CDR2: MDHEN, SYDVKM. V lost 1 base and J lost 4, with 22 bases in between. The CDR3 is made up of 18 amino acids. The CDR3 bases are TGTGCCAGCAGTTTATACCCCCCGGCAGGGAAGGTTGTCACTGAAGCTTTCTTT. It is translated as CASSLYPPAGKVVTEAFF.

There are many counts of this clonotype. The rearrangement uses TRBV28 and TRBJ2-5; 12 nucleotides line up with TRBD1. V shed 9 bases and J 5 bases; nucleotides not matched to a gene: 13. CDR1 and CDR2 from the germline V gene are MDHEN and SYDVKM. The CDR3 covers 16 residues. CDR3 DNA sequence: TGTGCCAGTCGCAGTCCGGGACAGGGGGCTGTGGAGACCCAGTACTTC. The encoded protein is CASRSPGQGAVETQYF. Filled out from reference TRBV28 and TRBJ2-5, the complete variable domain reads DVKVTQSSRYLVKRTGEKVFLECVQDMDHENMFWYRQDPGLGLRLIYFSYDVKMKEKGDIPEGYSVSREKKERFSLILESASTNQTSMYLCASRSPGQGAVETQYFGPGTRLLVL.

The genes are TRBV27 and TRBJ1-6; 7 positions agree with TRBD1. With 5 bases clipped from V and 4 bases from J, the junction kept 5 bases outside the gene matches. The CDR3 length is 15 residues. Germline CDR1 and CDR2: MNHEY and SMNVEV (reference sequence). CDR3 DNA: TGTGCCAGCAGTCTTGGACAGGTTTATAATTCACCCCTCCACTTT. It yields the protein CASSLGQVYNSPLHF.

This clonotype is a singleton in its sample. Its ends do not fully match the called genes, so a read error is possible. The chain is built from TRBV6-2 or TRBV6-3 and TRBJ2-5; 11 positions match TRBD2. Germline loops: CDR1 MNHEY, CDR2 SVGEGT. CDR3 length: 15 amino acids. CDR3 in amino acids: CASSYMTSGVETRYF. The CDR3 DNA sequence: TGTGCCAGCAGTTACATGACTAGCGGGGTAGAGACCCGGTACTTC.